This T cell receptor (beta chain) emerged from a study of tumor-infiltrating lymphocytes in primary liver carcinoma. At the level of the study: The cohort consisted of patients whose primary liver carcinoma was surgically resected. Measuring roughly 4 to 10 cm across, the tumors were staged as T1-T3 N0M0.

General study findings and limits: Tumors carried a top-250-clone fraction significantly exceeding that of blood (p = 0.039).

This clonotype was counted between two and nine times. Its antigen is unknown. TCR beta cDNA was made from roughly 500 ng total RNA with a constant-region primer. Nested multiplex PCR, run for three rounds with slightly modified ARM-PCR, yielded TCR beta libraries. For approximately 11 cycles apiece, the opening two PCR rounds ran with TRBV1-TRBV30 forward primers and a C-beta reverse primer. TCRdb passed the multiplex PCR reads through MiXCR, listing each CDR3 protein once. The data hold some 190,000 distinct CDR3 sequences, with roughly three fifths observed a single time. Germline CDR1 MNHNY, CDR2 SVGAGI (reference sequence). The CDR3 has 16 amino acids. Trimming took 2 bases from V and 0 from J, leaving 14 bases between them. Both blood RNA, taken from unsorted whole blood, and germline DNA were extracted. At sampling, these chronic HBV carriers had received no treatment.

The sequencing sample was made of peripheral blood. This TCR was sampled from a man in his forties or fifties with primary liver carcinoma and hepatitis B virus infection. The gene calls are TRBV6-6 and TRBJ2-7; possibly TRBD2 for D (5 bases). CDR3 in DNA: TGTGCCAGCAGTTACCAGAATAGCGCGCCCTCCTACGAGCAGTACTTC. Protein product: CASSYQNSAPSYEQYF.